Described below is a single T cell receptor beta chain sequence and its context. Its cognate antigen has yet to be identified. One base away there is no much larger clone; base qualities are not given. Trimming takes 8 bases off V and 3 bases off J; junction bases not matched to a gene: 8. From the germline V gene (reference sequence), CDR1 is SEHNR and CDR2 is FQNEAQ. The CDR3 covers 15 residues, taking in both the cysteine and the phenylalanine. Here the CDR3 DNA is all that survives: 45 bases in frame from base 1. The sample originates from a study of T cells after somatic rescue of genetic block (TCRdb year 2020). A note on the overall study: The study assessed how robust, over the long term, a T-cell system was when the system had developed through somatic rescue of a genetic block in T-cell development.

Library preparation used the immunoSEQ multiplex PCR assay. Drawn from immuneACCESS, this table holds only the in-frame rearrangements with V and J called that TCRdb kept. Clones are partly lost; checked studies trace under half to an unresolved V gene and leave the rest unexplained. The sample table holds roughly 110,000 clones, of which around 90% were seen once. Clones ranked in the top ten supply roughly 1.5% of the sample. Input material: peripheral blood mononuclear cells (PBMCs). The sequence joins TRBV7-9 to TRBJ2-2; TRBD1 aligns with 8 central bases. This clonotype was sampled from a woman under 30. The nucleotides read TGTGCCAGCTTCACAGGGGGTATTGACACCGGGGAGCTGTTTTTT. The resulting protein is CASFTGGIDTGELFF.